Described below is a single T cell receptor (beta chain) sequence and its context. Its specificity is unknown. The PCR was carried out with 60 Vbeta primers and 13 Jbeta primers. Assay: immunoSEQ multiplex PCR; the TCRdb copy retains only in-frame clones and omits some. Of 120,000 to 150,000 clones listed, approximately 78% are singletons. This entry is derived from a study of cytomegalovirus exposure and HLA in healthy donors. Study details: Caucasian-associated ancestry cluster membership applied to around 80% of 398 genotyped donors. Regarding the study as a whole: In an earlier analysis, most TCR beta V segments were productive about 87% or about 30% of the time.

The germline gives CDR1 GTSNPN, CDR2 SVGIG (reference sequence). The CDR3 has 14 residues. V gave up 3 bases and J gave up 5 bases, with 16 bases separating them. This TCR derives from a man aged 35-49 years in good health and CMV-seropositive. The chain carries TRBV30 and TRBJ1-2; D gene uncertain. Sequencing was carried out using PBMCs. This CDR3 is CAWSSERRAYGYTF. The DNA for the CDR3 is TGTGCCTGGAGCAGCGAACGGCGGGCTTATGGCTACACCTTC.